This TCR beta chain appears in the sequencing data of a study of blood T cell repertoires in COVID-19. Study details: Samples of COVID-19 (acute and convalescent) were obtained from the United States, Italy and Spain. PBMCs, B-cell-depleted T cells, or T cells provided the cDNA or gDNA that made up the material.

Study processing details: The authors estimated nucleated cell counts from reference gene primer amplification. Clones were sequenced by immunoSEQ multiplex PCR, and TCRdb holds only the in-frame ones, with some missing. The V and J calls and the clone size are those of that table, but D and trimming were determined from the DNA. The table has hundreds of thousands of clones, roughly 86% seen once. The CDR3 runs to 11 residues. With 8 bases clipped from V and 5 bases from J, the junction kept 3 bases outside the gene matches. Germline V gene lookup returns CDR1 SNHLY and CDR2 FYNNEI. A Seattle source enrolled patients during active infection and followed them longitudinally.

The material sequenced was peripheral blood. This rearrangement joins TRBV2 to TRBJ2-7, with 7 bases matching TRBD2. The origin of this receptor is a woman aged 70 to 79 with COVID-19, enrolled during active disease. CDR3 sequence: CASGGVNEQYF. Here the CDR3 DNA reads TGTGCCAGCGGGGGGGTAAACGAGCAGTACTTC.